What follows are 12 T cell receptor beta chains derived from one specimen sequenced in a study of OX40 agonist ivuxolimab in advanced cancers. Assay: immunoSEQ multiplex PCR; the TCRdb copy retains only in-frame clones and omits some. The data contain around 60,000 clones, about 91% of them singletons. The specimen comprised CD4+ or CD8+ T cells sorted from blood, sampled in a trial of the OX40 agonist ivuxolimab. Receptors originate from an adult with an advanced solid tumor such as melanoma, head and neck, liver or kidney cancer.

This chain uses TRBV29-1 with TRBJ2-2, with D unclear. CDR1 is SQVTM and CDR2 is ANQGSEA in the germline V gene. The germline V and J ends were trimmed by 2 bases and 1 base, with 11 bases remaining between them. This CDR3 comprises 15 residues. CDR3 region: CSVELPAENTGELFF. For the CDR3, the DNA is TGCAGCGTTGAACTCCCGGCGGAGAACACCGGGGAGCTGTTTTTT.

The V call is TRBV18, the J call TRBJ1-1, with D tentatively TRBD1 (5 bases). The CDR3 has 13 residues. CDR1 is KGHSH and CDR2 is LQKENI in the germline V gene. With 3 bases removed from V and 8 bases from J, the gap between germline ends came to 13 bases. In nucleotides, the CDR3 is TGTGCCAGCTCACCTATCACAGGAGACGAAGCTTTCTTT. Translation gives CASSPITGDEAFF.

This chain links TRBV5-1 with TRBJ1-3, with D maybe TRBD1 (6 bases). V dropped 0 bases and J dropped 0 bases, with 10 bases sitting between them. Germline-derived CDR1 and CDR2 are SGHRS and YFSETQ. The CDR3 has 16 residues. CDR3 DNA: TGCGCCAGCAGCTTGGTGGGGGCGGACTCTGGAAACACCATATATTTT. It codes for CASSLVGADSGNTIYF.

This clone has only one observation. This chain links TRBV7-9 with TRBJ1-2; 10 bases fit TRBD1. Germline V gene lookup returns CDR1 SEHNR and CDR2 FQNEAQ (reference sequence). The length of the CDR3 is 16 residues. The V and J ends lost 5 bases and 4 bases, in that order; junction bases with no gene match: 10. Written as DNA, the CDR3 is TGTGCCAGCAGCGGTACTGGGACAGGGGCCATCTATGGCTACACCTTC. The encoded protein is CASSGTGTGAIYGYTF.

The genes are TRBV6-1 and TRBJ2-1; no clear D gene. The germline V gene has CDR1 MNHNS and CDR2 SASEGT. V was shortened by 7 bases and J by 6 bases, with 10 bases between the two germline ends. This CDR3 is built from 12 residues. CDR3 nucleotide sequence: TGTGCCAGCATTATGCCCCCCAATGAGCAGTTCTTC. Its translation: CASIMPPNEQFF.

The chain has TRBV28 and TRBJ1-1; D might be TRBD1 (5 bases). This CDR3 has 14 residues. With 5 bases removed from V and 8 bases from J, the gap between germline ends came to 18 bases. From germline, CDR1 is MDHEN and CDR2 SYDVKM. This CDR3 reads CASSPGLHTKEAFF. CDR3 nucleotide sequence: TGTGCCAGCAGTCCAGGGTTACATACAAAAGAAGCTTTCTTT.

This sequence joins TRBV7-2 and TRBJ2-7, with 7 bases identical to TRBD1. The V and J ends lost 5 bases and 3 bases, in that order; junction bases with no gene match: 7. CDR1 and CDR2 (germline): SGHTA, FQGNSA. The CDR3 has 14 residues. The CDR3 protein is CASSQRTGFYEQYF. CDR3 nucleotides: TGTGCCAGCAGCCAACGGACAGGATTCTACGAGCAGTACTTC.

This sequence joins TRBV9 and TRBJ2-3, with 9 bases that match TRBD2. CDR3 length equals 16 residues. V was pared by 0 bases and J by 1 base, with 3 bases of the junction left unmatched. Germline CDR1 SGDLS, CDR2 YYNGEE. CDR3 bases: TGTGCCAGCAGCGTAGGAGCGGGGGGCCGCACAGATACGCAGTATTTT. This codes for CASSVGAGGRTDTQYF.

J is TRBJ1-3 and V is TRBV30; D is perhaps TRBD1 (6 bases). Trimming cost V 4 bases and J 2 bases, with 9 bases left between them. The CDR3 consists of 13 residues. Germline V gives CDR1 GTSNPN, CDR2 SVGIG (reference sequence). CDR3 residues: CAWKTGPGNTIYF. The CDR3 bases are TGTGCCTGGAAGACAGGCCCTGGAAACACCATATATTTT.

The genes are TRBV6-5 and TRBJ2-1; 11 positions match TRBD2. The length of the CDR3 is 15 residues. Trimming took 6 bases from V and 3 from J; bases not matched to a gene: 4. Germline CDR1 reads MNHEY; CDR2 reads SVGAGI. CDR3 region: CASSQGLAVYNEQFF. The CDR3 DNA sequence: TGTGCCAGCAGCCAGGGACTAGCGGTCTACAATGAGCAGTTCTTC.

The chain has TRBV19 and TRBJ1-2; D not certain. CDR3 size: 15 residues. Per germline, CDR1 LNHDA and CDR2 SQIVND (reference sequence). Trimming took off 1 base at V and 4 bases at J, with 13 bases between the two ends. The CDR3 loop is CASSIGAPLTYGYTF. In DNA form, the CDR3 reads TGTGCCAGTAGTATAGGTGCCCCTCTTACCTATGGCTACACCTTC.

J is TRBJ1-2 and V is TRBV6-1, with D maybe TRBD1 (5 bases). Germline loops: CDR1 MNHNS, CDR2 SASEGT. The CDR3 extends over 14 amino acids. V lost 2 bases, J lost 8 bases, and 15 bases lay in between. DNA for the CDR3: TGTGCCAGCAGTGAATGGGGGGGAGGGTACGGCTACACCTTC. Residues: CASSEWGGGYGYTF.